Listed below are T cell receptor beta chains from one sample, sequenced in a study of PD-L1 blockade in urothelial cancer. Only in-frame clones appear in the TCRdb table, and some are missing; sequencing was by immunoSEQ multiplex PCR. The data hold roughly 87,000 clones, with about nine tenths observed a single time. Sequenced here: PBMCs, sampled around atezolizumab (anti-PD-L1) treatment. These receptors were obtained from a woman in her seventies with urothelial cancer. CDR3s include the opening cysteine and the closing phenylalanine or tryptophan. The D gene is left open where the match is weak. Clone sizes are given selectively: once, few, many, or a class where the clone is expanded.

.	.	TRBV7-2	TRBJ2-7	CASSLLLVLSSYEQYF	TGTGCCAGCAGCTTACTGTTGGTTCTGAGCTCCTACGAGCAGTACTTC
.	few	TRBV28	TRBJ1-1	CASSSYRNTEAFF	TGTGCCAGCAGTTCCTACAGGAACACTGAAGCTTTCTTT
.	.	TRBV4-3	TRBJ2-3	CASSQSRTISTDTQYF	TGCGCCAGCAGCCAATCCCGGACTATTAGCACAGATACGCAGTATTTT
.	.	TRBV4-3	TRBJ1-3	CASSQWYRGSGNTIYF	TGCGCCAGCAGCCAATGGTATAGGGGCTCTGGAAACACCATATATTTT
TRBD1	.	TRBV19	TRBJ2-1	CASSRQGAINEQFF	TGTGCCAGTAGCAGACAGGGTGCAATCAATGAGCAGTTCTTC
.	.	TRBV6-5	TRBJ2-3	CASSETQSGADTQYF	TGTGCCAGCAGCGAGACCCAGTCGGGGGCAGATACGCAGTATTTT
.	.	TRBV11-2	TRBJ1-1	CASSLTSGGSPEAFF	TGTGCCAGCAGCTTAACTTCGGGGGGGTCGCCTGAAGCTTTCTTT
.	.	TRBV20-1	TRBJ2-1	CSASGYNEQFF	TGCAGTGCTAGCGGTTACAATGAGCAGTTCTTC
TRBD2	.	TRBV5-4	TRBJ2-2	CASSSLAGANTGELFF	TGTGCCAGCAGCTCACTAGCGGGAGCGAACACCGGGGAGCTGTTTTTT
.	.	TRBV9	TRBJ2-5	CASSVRAGPKETQYF	TGTGCCAGCAGCGTACGCGCAGGGCCAAAAGAGACCCAGTACTTC
.	.	TRBV18	TRBJ1-6	CASSNRDNSPLHF	TGTGCCAGCTCAAACAGGGATAATTCACCCCTCCACTTT
.	.	TRBV5-4	TRBJ1-2	CASSLWHSNYGYTF	TGTGCCAGCAGCTTGTGGCACAGTAACTATGGCTACACCTTC
TRBD2	.	TRBV5-1	TRBJ2-7	CASGNRGLAGDYEQYF	TGCGCCAGCGGCAACCGGGGACTAGCGGGAGACTACGAGCAGTACTTC
TRBD1	.	TRBV11-2	TRBJ2-1	CASSFLGQGFNEQFF	TGTGCCAGCAGCTTCCTCGGACAGGGTTTCAATGAGCAGTTCTTC
.	.	TRBV10-2	TRBJ2-2	CASRSPRASENTGELFF	TGCGCCAGCAGGAGCCCGCGCGCTAGCGAGAACACCGGGGAGCTGTTTTTT
TRBD2	few	TRBV7-9	TRBJ2-7	CASSHSGGEEISYEQYF	TGTGCCAGCAGCCATAGTGGGGGGGAGGAGATCTCCTACGAGCAGTACTTC
.	.	TRBV5-1	TRBJ2-1	CASSPPTDEQFF	TGCGCCAGCAGCCCACCTACGGATGAGCAGTTCTTC
.	.	TRBV2	TRBJ1-2	CASSEEARVANYGYTF	TGTGCCAGCAGTGAAGAGGCCCGGGTAGCTAACTATGGCTACACCTTC
.	.	TRBV19	TRBJ1-2	CASSIVSGMLGDYGYTF	TGTGCCAGTAGTATCGTTTCCGGGATGTTGGGCGACTATGGCTACACCTTC
.	.	TRBV6-6	TRBJ2-3	CASKGAASTDTQYF	TGTGCCAGCAAGGGAGCGGCTAGCACAGATACGCAGTATTTT
.	.	TRBV27	TRBJ1-3	CASSHGPGGNTIYF	TGTGCCAGCAGCCATGGCCCGGGAGGAAACACCATATATTTT
.	.	TRBV11-2	TRBJ1-6	CASSLDYSSNSPLHF	TGTGCCAGCAGCTTAGACTACAGTTCAAATTCACCCCTCCACTTT
.	once	TRBV7-8	TRBJ2-7	CASSLGGGFYEQYF	TGTGCCAGCAGCTTAGGAGGAGGGTTCTACGAGCAGTACTTC
TRBD1	.	TRBV2	TRBJ2-7	CASSRQGWAYEQYF	TGTGCCAGCAGTAGACAGGGGTGGGCCTACGAGCAGTACTTC
.	.	TRBV28	TRBJ1-5	CASSTNTQPQHF	TGTGCCAGCAGTACCAACACCCAGCCCCAGCATTTT
TRBD1	.	TRBV11-2	TRBJ1-1	CASSPEQGLEAFF	TGTGCCAGCAGCCCGGAACAGGGGCTTGAAGCTTTCTTT
.	.	TRBV6-5	TRBJ1-6	CASSYQGLGNNSPLHF	TGTGCCAGCAGTTACCAGGGCCTAGGGAATAATTCACCCCTCCACTTT
.	.	TRBV4-2	TRBJ2-1	CASRGDRTYNEQFF	TGTGCCAGCAGAGGCGACAGGACCTACAATGAGCAGTTCTTC
.	few	TRBV7-7	TRBJ2-5	CASSLDPQAQETQYF	TGTGCCAGCAGCCTAGACCCGCAGGCTCAAGAGACCCAGTACTTC
TRBD1	.	TRBV2	TRBJ1-4	CASTWDRGNEKLFF	TGTGCCAGCACCTGGGACAGGGGTAATGAAAAACTGTTTTTT
TRBD1	.	TRBV5-6	TRBJ2-7	CASSLFAGGYEQYF	TGTGCCAGCAGCTTGTTCGCAGGGGGCTACGAGCAGTACTTC